These 18 T cell receptor beta chains share one sample of origin, sequenced in a study of T cells in Graves' hyperthyroidism and ophthalmopathy. It was RNA transcripts that yielded the amplified TCR beta CDR3 regions. During a first-round RT-PCR of the TCR CDR3, the HTBI primer set was used. A single record per CDR3 protein comes from TCRdb applying MiXCR to the multiplex PCR reads. The repertoire consists of 600,000 or so distinct CDR3 sequences, with 14% occurring once and the leading ten covering approximately 6.4%. The sequenced material came from blood. All receptors derive from a woman aged 18-29 years with Graves' ophthalmopathy.

This clonotype turned up a few times. The genes are TRBV20-1 and TRBJ2-3; a weak D match, TRBD1 (5 bases). Germline V lookup: CDR1 DFQATT, CDR2 SNEGSKA (reference sequence). CDR3 size: 15 residues. Trimming took off 1 base at V and 3 bases at J, with 14 bases between the two ends. The chain's CDR3 is CSARVWTSETDTQYF. The CDR3, as DNA: TGCAGTGCTAGAGTCTGGACATCGGAGACAGATACGCAGTATTTT.

At least ten counts were recorded for this clonotype. The chain links TRBV6-1 to TRBJ1-6; TRBD1 aligns across 7 bases. This CDR3 is built from 15 residues. The germline gives CDR1 MNHNS, CDR2 SASEGT. After removal of 6 bases from V and 2 bases from J, the junction contained 4 bases not matched to a gene. The CDR3 is CASSITGAYNSPLHF. For the CDR3, the DNA is TGTGCCAGCAGCATAACAGGGGCCTATAATTCACCCCTCCACTTT.

This clonotype has only a few counts. The V call is TRBV5-1, the J call TRBJ2-7, with 9 positions matching TRBD1. V lost 6 bases to trimming and J lost 4 bases; unmatched junction nucleotides: 8. Germline CDR1 and CDR2: SGHRS and YFSETQ. This CDR3 is 14 amino acids long. This chain's CDR3 is CASNHGQGMYEQYF. For the CDR3, the DNA is TGCGCCAGCAATCACGGACAGGGGATGTACGAGCAGTACTTC.

This clonotype was picked up a small number of times. The chain links TRBV10-3 to TRBJ2-1; unclear D gene. CDR1 is ENHRY, CDR2 SYGVKD, per germline. This CDR3 has 12 amino acids. V was pared by 2 bases and J by 2 bases, with 1 base between. CDR3 residues: CAISEAYNEQFF. For the CDR3, the DNA is TGTGCCATCAGTGAGGCCTACAATGAGCAGTTCTTC.

Concerning this clonotype itself: This may be a read error: a much more frequent sequence differs by one nucleotide. The rearrangement joins TRBV7-3 to TRBJ2-7; tentative D call: TRBD1 (5 bases). This CDR3 spans 13 amino acids. Germline CDR1 SGHTA, CDR2 FQGTGA. The CDR3 coding sequence is TGTGCCAGCAGCCCAGGGATGGGGTACGAGCAGTGCTTC. This codes for CASSPGMGYEQCF. The full variable domain, rest sourced from reference TRBV7-3 and TRBJ2-7, is GAGVSQTPSNKVTEKGKYVELRCDPISGHTALYWYRQSLGQGPEFLIYFQGTGAADDSGLPNDRFFAVRPEGSVSTLKIQRTERGDSAVYLCASSPGMGYEQCFGPGTRLTVT.

This clonotype appeared a few times. The rearrangement joins TRBV7-9 to TRBJ2-5, with 9 bases identical to TRBD2. This CDR3 is built from 19 residues. Germline trimming cut 2 bases from V and 4 bases from J; bases unmatched to any gene: 17. CDR1 and CDR2 (germline): SEHNR, FQNEAQ (reference sequence). The CDR3 DNA follows: TGTGCCAGCAGCTTAAACCTTCAGCGGGAGGTGCTATTGGGAGAGACCCAGTACTTC. Its protein is CASSLNLQREVLLGETQYF.

This clonotype appeared many times. The rearrangement links TRBV30 to TRBJ1-5; 8 bases align to TRBD1. Germline V gene data show CDR1 as GTSNPN and CDR2 as SVGIG (reference sequence). The junction had 5 bases not matched to a gene; V was cut back by 0 bases and J by 13 bases. This CDR3 spans 12 amino acids. The CDR3 DNA reads TGTGCCTGGAGTGTACCGACAGGGGTACAGCATTTT. Its protein is CAWSVPTGVQHF.

V and J are TRBV7-2 and TRBJ2-5; 8 positions agree with TRBD1. Looked up from germline, CDR1 is SGHTA and CDR2 is FQGNSA. CDR3 length equals 14 residues. The V gene end was trimmed by 4 bases and the J gene end by 5 bases; junction bases not matched to a gene: 6. The CDR3 DNA reads as TGTGCCAGCAGCTCGCAGGGGGCGCAGGAGACCCAGTACTTC. Its translation: CASSSQGAQETQYF.

This clonotype has a count of ten or more. This chain uses TRBV7-9 with TRBJ2-1; 9 bases are shared with TRBD2. Germline CDR1 is SEHNR and CDR2 is FQNEAQ (reference sequence). Trimming took 3 bases from V and 7 from J; bases not matched to a gene: 10. This CDR3 contains 16 residues. This CDR3 reads CASSFRPGLALNEQFF. The CDR3 coding sequence is TGTGCCAGCAGCTTCAGGCCGGGACTAGCTCTAAATGAGCAGTTCTTC.

The V and J genes are TRBV25-1 and TRBJ1-1; 7 nucleotides match TRBD1. Per the germline V gene, CDR1 is MGHDK and CDR2 is SYGVNS. The CDR3 is 14 residues long. V dropped 3 bases and J dropped 1; count of bases not matched to a gene: 2. The DNA for the CDR3 is TGTGCCAGCAGTGAGGACAGGCCGAACACTGAAGCTTTCTTT. This gives the protein CASSEDRPNTEAFF.

This clonotype was seen repeatedly, ten times or more. The chain combines TRBV11-3 with TRBJ2-7; the match to TRBD1 covers 9 bases. V shed 4 bases and J 5 bases; nucleotides not matched to a gene: 3. CDR1 is SGHNT and CDR2 is YENEEA in the germline V gene. The CDR3 has 13 amino acids. The CDR3 sequence is CASSSRDRDEQYF. As DNA, the CDR3 is TGTGCCAGCAGCTCTAGGGACAGGGACGAGCAGTACTTC.

Comment on this clonotype: A much larger clonotype is one base distant, so this may be a read error. The CDR3 region has the DNA TGTGCCAGCACCTACGACGCCGTAGGGAACACTGAAGCTTCCTTT. It yields the protein CASTYDAVGNTEASF. This chain links TRBV6-1 with TRBJ1-1; D remains ambiguous. The CDR3 runs to 15 residues. Germline assignment: CDR1 MNHNS and CDR2 SASEGT.

This clonotype was seen just once. The V call is TRBV7-9, the J call TRBJ2-5, with D perhaps matching TRBD1 (6 bases). This CDR3 has 16 residues. V gave up 7 bases and J gave up 2 bases, with 20 bases separating them. CDR1 SEHNR and CDR2 FQNEAQ come from the germline V gene (reference sequence). As DNA, the CDR3 is TGTGCCAGCAACTTGGGGACGACAGGCCGGCAAGAGACCCAGTACTTC. Residues: CASNLGTTGRQETQYF.

At least ten counts were recorded for this clonotype. The V call is TRBV27, the J call TRBJ2-3; D unclear. CDR1 MNHEY and CDR2 SMNVEV come from the germline V gene (reference sequence). V lost 5 bases, J lost 3 bases, and 15 bases lay in between. The CDR3 totals 15 residues. The CDR3 nucleotides read TGTGCCAGCAGTCCTACGGTTGTAGGTACAGATACGCAGTATTTT. It translates to CASSPTVVGTDTQYF.

This clonotype was counted at least ten times. The gene calls are TRBV12-3 or TRBV12-4 and TRBJ1-2; 7 nucleotides align to TRBD1. Losses at the gene ends were 2 bases for V and 4 bases for J; bases not matched to a gene: 16. There are 18 residues in the CDR3. CDR3 amino acids: CASSLPGPGTVTRYGYTF. DNA for the CDR3: TGTGCCAGCAGTTTACCAGGTCCGGGGACAGTGACCCGCTATGGCTACACCTTC.

This clonotype showed up many times. The V call is TRBV12-3 or TRBV12-4, the J call TRBJ2-3; weak D call: TRBD2 (5 bases). This CDR3 comprises 13 residues. The ends were cut back, 4 bases at V and 4 bases at J, with 9 bases in the middle. The CDR3 DNA reads as TGTGCCAGCAGTTCGAGCGGATCAGATACGCAGTATTTT. Amino acid sequence: CASSSSGSDTQYF.

This clonotype was seen at least ten times. The chain uses TRBV20-1 and TRBJ2-1, with 11 bases identical to TRBD2. The V segment lost 6 bases and the J segment 4 bases; nucleotides outside the gene matches: 8. Germline V gene sequence: CDR1 DFQATT, CDR2 SNEGSKA (reference sequence). The length of the CDR3 is 15 residues. In nucleotides, the CDR3 is TGCAGTGCCCCAGGGACTAGCGGCCGGTACAATGAGCAGTTCTTC. This gives the protein CSAPGTSGRYNEQFF.

This chain connects TRBV24-1 to TRBJ1-1; D uncertain. Germline V lookup: CDR1 KGHDR, CDR2 SFDVKD. V was trimmed by 9 bases and J by 1 base, leaving 11 bases between them. This CDR3 contains 13 residues. The CDR3 loop is CATQEGWNTEAFF. CDR3 bases: TGTGCCACCCAGGAAGGGTGGAACACTGAAGCTTTCTTT.